The 26 T cell receptor beta chains below were found in one sample sequenced in a study of T cell responses to AZD1222 COVID-19 vaccine. Generated by immunoSEQ multiplex PCR, the TCRdb table keeps only in-frame clones and is missing some. The data contain some 170,000 clones, approximately 90% of them singletons. The sample consisted of peripheral blood, taken 28 days after the second dose of the MenACWY control vaccine. The receptors were sampled from an adult who received the MenACWY meningococcal vaccine as a control.

This clone was seen only once. V gene TRBV10-3 combines with J gene TRBJ2-4; 12 nucleotides match TRBD2. This CDR3 has 19 amino acids. Unmatched junction bases numbered 11, after V lost 4 bases and J lost 1 base. The germline V gene encodes CDR1 ENHRY and CDR2 SYGVKD. CDR3 loop: CAISGTTSGGGFAKNIQYF. CDR3 coding DNA: TGTGCCATCAGTGGAACGACTAGCGGGGGAGGATTCGCCAAAAACATTCAGTACTTC.

The chain recombines TRBV12-3 or TRBV12-4 with TRBJ2-1; unclear D gene. V dropped 2 bases and J dropped 7 bases, with 3 bases sitting between them. The CDR3 is 11 residues long. The CDR3 loop is CASSLLNEQFF. For the CDR3, the DNA is TGTGCCAGCAGTTTATTGAATGAGCAGTTCTTC.

This chain links TRBV24-1 with TRBJ2-2; D gene uncertain. V was shortened by 7 bases and J by 1 base, with 9 bases between the two germline ends. Germline CDR1 KGHDR, CDR2 SFDVKD. The CDR3 is 14 amino acids. The CDR3 DNA is TGTGCCACCAGCCTCCCCCAGAACACCGGGGAGCTGTTTTTT. Amino acid sequence: CATSLPQNTGELFF.

The sample holds one count of this clone. V and J are TRBV5-1 and TRBJ1-1, with 7 bases identical to TRBD1. CDR3 length equals 14 residues. V gave up 1 base and J gave up 3 bases; unmatched junction bases: 3. The germline gives CDR1 SGHRS, CDR2 YFSETQ. CDR3: CASSLTGVDTEAFF. The CDR3 DNA reads as TGCGCCAGCAGCTTGACAGGGGTGGACACTGAAGCTTTCTTT.

The chain links TRBV6-5 to TRBJ1-4; no definite D call. Germline V gives CDR1 MNHEY, CDR2 SVGAGI. The CDR3 length is 14 residues. The germline V and J ends were trimmed by 8 bases and 8 bases, with 18 bases remaining between them. The CDR3 DNA reads TGTGCCAGCCGCAGCCTTGGATCCGGGGAAAAACTGTTTTTT. Its translation is CASRSLGSGEKLFF.

Worth noting for this clone: Different DNA sequences within this sample yield the same CDR3. The rearrangement joins TRBV20-1 to TRBJ2-7; D remains ambiguous. Trimming took 6 bases from V and 2 from J, leaving 8 bases between them. The CDR3 length is 11 residues. From germline, CDR1 is DFQATT and CDR2 SNEGSKA (reference sequence). The CDR3: CSAPSPYEQYF. In DNA form, the CDR3 reads TGCAGTGCACCGAGTCCCTACGAGCAGTACTTC.

The chain links TRBV20-1 to TRBJ2-7; 11 nucleotides match TRBD2. This CDR3 has 11 residues. Germline V lookup: CDR1 DFQATT, CDR2 SNEGSKA (reference sequence). CDR3 protein: CSARGTSGPTV. Written as DNA, the CDR3 is TGCAGTGCACGTGGGACTAGCGGCCCGACGGTC.

The rearrangement uses TRBV18 and TRBJ2-7; D could derive from TRBD1 or TRBD2 (5 bases each). The CDR3 length is 14 residues. CDR1 is KGHSH and CDR2 is LQKENI in the germline V gene. V lost 3 bases, J lost 1 base, and 10 bases lay in between. CDR3 in DNA: TGTGCCAGCTCACCCCCGGGACGGTCCTACGAGCAGTACTTC. Translation: CASSPPGRSYEQYF.

The rearrangement joins TRBV5-1 to TRBJ1-2, with a weak D call TRBD1 (5 bases). Trimming removed 0 bases at V and 8 bases at J, with 17 bases between. Germline V gives CDR1 SGHRS, CDR2 YFSETQ. The CDR3 is 15 residues long. CDR3 protein: CASSLAPQALRGYTF. The CDR3 region has the DNA TGCGCCAGCAGCTTGGCCCCACAGGCCCTTCGGGGCTACACCTTC.

The rearrangement joins TRBV19 to TRBJ2-1, with a possible D match to TRBD2 (5 bases). Trimming took 6 bases from V and 0 from J, leaving 27 bases between them. Germline V gives CDR1 LNHDA, CDR2 SQIVND (reference sequence). The CDR3 length is 20 residues. DNA for the CDR3: TGTGCCAGTAGCGATAAACCCGGGATCCATCTCCCGGGCTCCTACAATGAGCAGTTCTTC. Its translation is CASSDKPGIHLPGSYNEQFF.

The V call is TRBV4-1, the J call TRBJ2-1, with 11 bases identical to TRBD2. The germline V gene has CDR1 MGHRA and CDR2 YSYEKL. The CDR3 contains 18 residues. V lost 0 bases to trimming and J lost 4 bases; unmatched junction nucleotides: 8. CDR3 nucleotide sequence: TGCGCCAGCAGCCAAGATAGGACCAGGACTAGCGGGTACAATGAGCAGTTCTTC. Its protein is CASSQDRTRTSGYNEQFF.

The chain joins TRBV27 to TRBJ2-2; 11 positions agree with TRBD1. Trimming at V came to 2 bases and at J to 0 bases, leaving 2 bases not matched to a gene. Per the germline V gene, CDR1 is MNHEY and CDR2 is SMNVEV (reference sequence). The CDR3 sequence is 17 residues long. The DNA of the CDR3 is TGTGCCAGCAGTTTAATGGGACAGGGGGCGAACACCGGGGAGCTGTTTTTT. This sequence encodes CASSLMGQGANTGELFF.

This chain joins TRBV11-2 and TRBJ1-2; D is unresolved. The germline V and J ends were trimmed by 6 bases and 4 bases, with 12 bases remaining between them. Germline loops: CDR1 SGHAT, CDR2 FQNNGV. The CDR3 totals 13 residues. The chain's CDR3 is CASRPGVSYGYTF. CDR3 DNA: TGTGCCAGCAGACCTGGGGTTAGCTATGGCTACACCTTC. Full variable domain (missing parts from reference TRBV11-2 and TRBJ1-2): EAGVAQSPRYKIIEKRQSVAFWCNPISGHATLYWYQQILGQGPKLLIQFQNNGVVDDSQLPKDRFSAERLKGVDSTLKIQPAKLEDSAVYLCASRPGVSYGYTFGSGTRLTVV.

This clone was counted only a few times. At the DNA level, this CDR3 is encoded by other sequences in the same sample as well. CDR3 nucleotide sequence: TGTGCCAGCAGTTTATTCTACGAGCAGTACTTC. Its translation is CASSLFYEQYF. The gene calls are TRBV28 and TRBJ2-7; no clear D. Germline V lookup: CDR1 MDHEN, CDR2 SYDVKM. V lost 1 base to trimming and J lost 3 bases, with 1 base between them. The CDR3 has 11 residues.

The rearrangement joins TRBV27 to TRBJ2-1; D remains ambiguous. The ends were cut back, 2 bases at V and 8 bases at J, with 16 bases in the middle. Germline V CDR1 and CDR2: MNHEY, SMNVEV (reference sequence). This CDR3 contains 15 residues. Here the CDR3 DNA reads TGTGCCAGCAGTTTAGGACCCTCCTGGGCCCATGAGCAGTTCTTC. It codes for CASSLGPSWAHEQFF.

This chain links TRBV3-1 (or the pseudogene TRBV3-2) with TRBJ1-5, with D perhaps matching TRBD1 (6 bases). V was shortened by 10 bases and J by 7 bases, with 32 bases between the two germline ends. The CDR3 is 18 amino acids. CDR1 LGHDT and CDR2 YNNKEL come from the germline V gene (reference sequence). CDR3 bases: TGTGCCATCCCCCAACCGGACAGTGTGACCCCCGGAGGGCAGCCCCAGCATTTT. This codes for CAIPQPDSVTPGGQPQHF.

CDR3 coding DNA: TGTGCCAGCAAGCTTAGGGACAGCAATCAGCCCCAGCATTTT. It encodes CASKLRDSNQPQHF. This chain links TRBV5-6 with TRBJ1-5, with D perhaps TRBD1 (5 bases). The CDR3 has 14 amino acids. Trimming shortened V by 6 bases and J by 1 base, and 11 bases separated the two germline ends. Per germline, CDR1 SGHDT and CDR2 YYEEEE.

V and J are TRBV5-1 and TRBJ1-1, with TRBD1 identical over 9 bases. The V gene end was trimmed by 0 bases and the J gene end by 7 bases; junction bases not matched to a gene: 7. The germline V gene encodes CDR1 SGHRS and CDR2 YFSETQ. This CDR3 is 15 amino acids long. CDR3 bases: TGCGCCAGCAGCTTGGACCCGGGACAGGGTTTTGAAGCTTTCTTT. It is translated as CASSLDPGQGFEAFF.

The chain is built from TRBV9 and TRBJ2-3; D remains ambiguous. V gave up 2 bases and J gave up 5 bases, with 15 bases separating them. The CDR3 runs to 15 residues. Germline V gene sequence: CDR1 SGDLS, CDR2 YYNGEE. CDR3 nucleotides: TGTGCCAGCAGCGTTAACGGAGAGTCGAAAGATACGCAGTATTTT. It encodes CASSVNGESKDTQYF.

The chain combines TRBV28 with TRBJ1-1; D unclear. Per germline, CDR1 MDHEN and CDR2 SYDVKM. This CDR3 spans 13 amino acids. Trimming shortened V by 4 bases and J by 9 bases, and 15 bases separated the two germline ends. The CDR3 loop is CASSYPLSTKAFF. The CDR3 bases are TGTGCCAGCAGTTACCCACTATCCACGAAAGCTTTCTTT.

The table lists this clone with a count of one. The rearrangement joins TRBV12-3 or TRBV12-4 to TRBJ2-3, with D uncertain. Trimming stripped 4 bases from V and 2 bases from J, with 7 bases between. The CDR3 has 13 residues. CDR3 nucleotides: TGTGCCAGCAGTTCCCTGATCACAGATACGCAGTATTTT. Its protein product is CASSSLITDTQYF.

V is TRBV19 and J is TRBJ2-5, with 9 bases matching TRBD2. V gave up 2 bases and J gave up 1 base; unmatched junction bases: 5. The CDR3 covers 16 residues. Germline CDR1 reads LNHDA; CDR2 reads SQIVND (reference sequence). CDR3 region: CASSITAGGGQETQYF. In nucleotides, the CDR3 is TGTGCCAGTAGTATAACGGCGGGAGGGGGCCAAGAGACCCAGTACTTC.

The chain is built from TRBV27 and TRBJ1-6; the match to TRBD1 covers 9 bases. The CDR3 sequence is 16 residues long. V lost 0 bases to trimming and J lost 7 bases; unmatched junction nucleotides: 4. Germline V CDR1 and CDR2: MNHEY, SMNVEV (reference sequence). CDR3 sequence (DNA): TGTGCCAGCAGTTTATCGAGGGACAGGGTGAATTCACCCCTCCACTTT. As protein: CASSLSRDRVNSPLHF.

The V gene is TRBV28, the J gene TRBJ1-4, with 7 bases fitting TRBD1. V gave up 2 bases and J gave up 8 bases; unmatched junction bases: 5. Germline loops: CDR1 MDHEN, CDR2 SYDVKM. The CDR3 contains 14 residues. The DNA of the CDR3 is TGTGCCAGCAGTTTAGGACAGGAAGGGGAAAAACTGTTTTTT. This gives the protein CASSLGQEGEKLFF.

This clone occurred once. This sequence joins TRBV19 and TRBJ1-5; no firm D call. This CDR3 spans 15 amino acids. V gave up 7 bases and J gave up 1 base, with 14 bases separating them. Looked up from germline, CDR1 is LNHDA and CDR2 is SQIVND (reference sequence). CDR3 sequence (DNA): TGTGCCAGTAAGAGGTCCCCCGCAAGCAATCAGCCCCAGCATTTT. It encodes CASKRSPASNQPQHF.

The chain carries TRBV6-1 and TRBJ1-6; 7 nucleotides agree with TRBD1. Trimming took 3 bases from V and 8 from J; bases not matched to a gene: 4. CDR3 size: 14 residues. Germline loops: CDR1 MNHNS, CDR2 SASEGT. CDR3 region: CASSEDRFHSPLHF. In DNA, the CDR3 is TGTGCCAGCAGTGAGGACAGGTTTCATTCACCCCTCCACTTT.